This T cell receptor beta chain was identified in a study of blood T cell repertoires in COVID-19. Overall study context: The origin of the acute and convalescent COVID-19 samples was the United States, Italy and Spain. Sources were T cells, B-cell-depleted T cells, or PBMCs; the material itself was cDNA or gDNA.

Trimming at V came to 0 bases and at J to 5 bases, leaving 2 bases not matched to a gene. In germline, CDR1 is SGHNT, CDR2 YYREEE (reference sequence). The CDR3 is 16 amino acids. Authors' analysis steps: By means of reference gene primer amplification, nucleated cell counts were estimated. TCRdb's copy holds only in-frame clones and misses some; the assay was immunoSEQ multiplex PCR. V, J and clone size were drawn from that table, and D and trimming were deduced from the DNA. The data show about 460,000 clones, about 85% seen once. Clinical history as reported by participants underpinned cohort assignment.

The source material was PBMCs or T cells enriched from blood (not recorded which). The sequence was collected from a woman aged 55-69 years who had recovered from COVID-19. This chain links TRBV5-4 with TRBJ2-2; the match to TRBD1 covers 12 bases. CDR3: CASSLGGQGATGELFF. As DNA, the CDR3 is TGTGCCAGCAGCTTGGGGGGACAGGGGGCTACCGGGGAGCTGTTTTTT.